This TCR beta chain was sequenced in a study of T cell responses to AZD1222 COVID-19 vaccine. About the study: Doses given second, at about 4 or about 12 weeks, were pooled.

Libraries were prepared by immunoSEQ multiplex PCR; TCRdb keeps only in-frame clonotypes and omits some of them. The sample yields about 92,000 clones, 80% to 90% seen once. Trimming took 4 bases from V and 6 from J; bases not matched to a gene: 2. The length of the CDR3 is 12 residues. Germline V gene sequence: CDR1 GTSNPN, CDR2 SVGIG (reference sequence). This clone showed up just once. What it binds is not known. Study-wide findings and caveats: Spike-spanning, vaccine-associated CD4 TCRs were dominant at 160-218 and 743-854. Of the AZD1222 recipients, only 5 to 7 were seropositive at baseline. Donors were chiefly white British, with a greater number of females, and clonal diversity was perhaps underestimated.

The chain couples TRBV30 to TRBJ2-4; 8 bases match TRBD1. The sequences come from peripheral blood, collected on day 0 of AZD1222 vaccination. The clonotype was recovered from an adult in good health. The CDR3 DNA is TGTGCCTGGACCACAGGGGGAAACATTCAGTACTTC. It specifies CAWTTGGNIQYF.